This T cell receptor beta chain was sequenced for a study of OX40 agonist ivuxolimab in advanced cancers. About the research overall: Patients in the trial were receiving intravenous ivuxolimab every 2 weeks, at doses of 0.01 to 10 mg/kg.

Blood samples were obtained at baseline, cycle 4 day 1, and cycle 7 day 1. Turning to this clone: The antigen is undetermined.

Study-wide points: In CD8+ T cells, expanded clones were on average more numerous than in CD4+. In the 0.1 to 3.0 mg/kg range, CD4+ and CD8+ blood T cells had expanded clonally by week 6.

Repertoires were generated with immunoSEQ multiplex PCR, while TCRdb's copy carries only in-frame clones and drops some. This sample has tens of thousands of clones, with roughly 92% found just once. This CDR3 spans 14 amino acids. From germline, CDR1 is MNHNY and CDR2 SVGAGI (reference sequence). The V end lost 9 bases, the J end lost 5 bases, and 16 bases lay between the germline ends. The chain is built from TRBV6-6 and TRBJ1-4; D is unclear. The receptor was isolated from an adult with an advanced solid tumor such as melanoma, head and neck, liver or kidney cancer. Sequencing was performed on CD4+ or CD8+ T cells sorted from blood, taken in a trial of the OX40 agonist ivuxolimab. The CDR3 nucleotides are TGTGCCAGTTCACCGGGCAGCAAAAATGAAAAACTGTTTTTT. As protein: CASSPGSKNEKLFF.